Listed here are 31 T cell receptor beta chains from one sample, sequenced in a study of blood T cell repertoires in COVID-19. Sequencing was performed with immunoSEQ multiplex PCR; in TCRdb, only in-frame clones are kept and a portion is missing. Among roughly 120,000 clones listed, 85% were seen once. Sequenced material: peripheral blood. The receptors stem from a human donor in a cohort sampled during active COVID-19.

The rearrangement uses TRBV11-2 and TRBJ2-1; D gene unclear. Germline assignment: CDR1 SGHAT and CDR2 FQNNGV. V was cut by 4 bases and J by 9 bases, with 10 bases left in between. The CDR3 sequence is 12 residues long. In nucleotides, the CDR3 is TGTGCCAGCAGCTCAGAGTTCGGTGAGCAGTTCTTC. Translating it yields CASSSEFGEQFF.

The chain joins TRBV3-1 (or the pseudogene TRBV3-2) to TRBJ2-1, with TRBD1 matching 8 bases. Germline CDR1 is LGHDT and CDR2 is YNNKEL (reference sequence). With 3 bases clipped from V and 9 bases from J, the junction kept 13 bases outside the gene matches. The CDR3 runs to 16 residues. CDR3 sequence reads: CASSHSGQGLSGEQFF. The CDR3 region has the DNA TGTGCCAGCAGCCATAGTGGACAGGGATTGTCTGGTGAGCAGTTCTTC.

The CDR3 sequence is CASSYHGRAFF. CDR3 nucleotides: TGCGCCAGCAGCTACCACGGGAGGGCTTTCTTT. V usage is TRBV5-1 and J usage is TRBJ1-1; D gene uncertain. CDR1 is SGHRS, CDR2 YFSETQ, per germline. The germline V and J ends were trimmed by 3 bases and 11 bases, with 11 bases remaining between them. The CDR3 contains 11 residues.

This chain connects TRBV14 to TRBJ2-2; 9 bases align to TRBD1. After removal of 4 bases from V and 5 bases from J, the junction contained 5 bases not matched to a gene. CDR3 length: 15 amino acids. Germline V gene lookup returns CDR1 SGHDN and CDR2 FVKESK. In nucleotides, the CDR3 is TGTGCCAGCAGCCGGGACAGGGTCGGGACCGGGGAGCTGTTTTTT. Protein: CASSRDRVGTGELFF. The full variable domain, with the rest looked up from reference TRBV14 and TRBJ2-2, is EAGVTQFPSHSVIEKGQTVTLRCDPISGHDNLYWYRRVMGKEIKFLLHFVKESKQDESGMPNNRFLAERTGGTYSTLKVQPAELEDSGVYFCASSRDRVGTGELFFGEGSRLTVL.

This clone was found a few times. The chain is built from TRBV19 and TRBJ1-1; D is ambiguous. Germline assignment: CDR1 LNHDA and CDR2 SQIVND (reference sequence). V lost 6 bases to trimming and J lost 0 bases, with 8 bases between them. The CDR3 contains 13 residues. CDR3 nucleotide sequence: TGTGCCAGTAGCCGAGGGCTGAACACTGAAGCTTTCTTT. It is translated as CASSRGLNTEAFF.

The chain has TRBV7-9 and TRBJ1-2, with D maybe TRBD1 (6 bases). This CDR3 region has 14 residues. Germline CDR1 reads SEHNR; CDR2 reads FQNEAQ (reference sequence). V gave up 2 bases and J gave up 6 bases, with 13 bases separating them. The CDR3 DNA follows: TGTGCCAGCAGCTTACTACAGGGTGCGAATGGCTACACCTTC. This sequence encodes CASSLLQGANGYTF.

In its sample, this clone was seen once. The chain is built from TRBV4-3 and TRBJ1-6, with 8 bases aligning to TRBD1. The CDR3 has 17 residues. Germline CDR1 LGHNA, CDR2 YSLEER. V was pared by 3 bases and J by 7 bases, with 11 bases of the junction left unmatched. CDR3 region: CASSQIQGEVGNSPLHF. CDR3 DNA: TGCGCCAGCAGCCAGATACAGGGGGAGGTTGGGAATTCACCCCTCCACTTT.

This chain links TRBV4-1 with TRBJ2-2; D gene uncertain. The CDR3 is made up of 15 amino acids. Trimming stripped 2 bases from V and 6 bases from J, with 13 bases between. Germline lookup yields CDR1 MGHRA and CDR2 YSYEKL. Here the CDR3 DNA reads TGCGCCAGCAGCCAATCAGCGCGAGAGGCCGGGGAGCTGTTTTTT. Translation gives CASSQSAREAGELFF.

This chain joins TRBV4-1 and TRBJ2-3; TRBD2 might be the D (7 bases). The CDR3 extends over 18 amino acids. The germline V gene has CDR1 MGHRA and CDR2 YSYEKL. V was cut by 1 base and J by 0 bases, with 17 bases left in between. CDR3: CASSQVGGPVASTDTQYF. DNA of the CDR3: TGCGCCAGCAGCCAAGTGGGGGGGCCAGTTGCTAGCACAGATACGCAGTATTTT.

The V and J genes are TRBV5-1 and TRBJ2-1; D perhaps matches TRBD1 (5 bases). V dropped 3 bases and J dropped 0 bases, with 10 bases sitting between them. The CDR3 has 15 residues. Germline assignment: CDR1 SGHRS and CDR2 YFSETQ. Written as DNA, the CDR3 is TGCGCCAGCAGCTGGGGCCACTCCTCCTACAATGAGCAGTTCTTC. Protein: CASSWGHSSYNEQFF.

This clone occurred many times. This chain connects TRBV2 to TRBJ1-4; no clear D. Trimming left V 4 bases short and J 5 bases short, with 11 bases between. Germline V gene data show CDR1 as SNHLY and CDR2 as FYNNEI. The CDR3 extends over 14 amino acids. The CDR3 is CASSVPGSNEKLFF. The CDR3 bases are TGTGCCAGCAGTGTGCCAGGTTCAAATGAAAAACTGTTTTTT.

In the case of this clone: The same CDR3 arises from other DNA sequences in this sample as well. The chain couples TRBV6-5 to TRBJ2-3; D is undetermined. Germline CDR1 is MNHEY and CDR2 is SVGAGI. The CDR3 extends over 13 amino acids. V shed 6 bases and J shed 0 bases, with 7 bases lying between them. For the CDR3, the DNA is TGTGCCAGCAGCTTACAGAGCACAGATACGCAGTATTTT. Translated, it gives CASSLQSTDTQYF.

This sequence joins TRBV7-3 and TRBJ1-2; possibly TRBD1 for D (6 bases). The CDR3 is 15 residues long. V was clipped by 1 base and J by 2 bases, with 11 bases between them. Germline V gene data show CDR1 as SGHTA and CDR2 as FQGTGA. The CDR3 bases are TGTGCCAGCAGCTTAATGGGGGGGCAAAACTATGGCTACACCTTC. This codes for CASSLMGGQNYGYTF.

V is TRBV5-1 and J is TRBJ2-2; 11 bases align to TRBD1. This CDR3 has 17 residues. CDR1 is SGHRS and CDR2 is YFSETQ in the germline V gene. With V trimmed by 1 base and J by 5 bases, 7 bases remained unmatched. The CDR3 nucleotides read TGCGCCAGCAGCTTGATAAGTGGGACAGGGGGAACCGGGGAGCTGTTTTTT. Protein: CASSLISGTGGTGELFF.

This rearrangement joins TRBV7-8 to TRBJ2-1, with 13 bases fitting TRBD2. The CDR3 sequence is 16 residues long. Unmatched junction bases numbered 6, after V lost 5 bases and J lost 5 bases. Per the germline V gene, CDR1 is SGHVS and CDR2 is FQNEAQ. The DNA for the CDR3 is TGTGCCAGCAGCGTAACCGGACTAGCGGGGGACAATGAGCAGTTCTTC. Residues: CASSVTGLAGDNEQFF.

This rearrangement joins TRBV5-1 to TRBJ2-3; 7 positions match TRBD1. CDR1 is SGHRS and CDR2 is YFSETQ in the germline V gene. The CDR3 contains 15 residues. Trimming removed 3 bases from V and 2 bases from J; junction bases left unmatched: 6. The CDR3 region is CASSSTTGDTDTQYF. CDR3 DNA sequence: TGCGCCAGCAGCTCCACTACAGGGGACACAGATACGCAGTATTTT.

The rearrangement joins TRBV5-6 to TRBJ2-7, with 7 nucleotides matching TRBD1. V was clipped by 4 bases and J by 7 bases; unmatched bases: 11. The CDR3 loop spans 14 amino acids. Germline lookup yields CDR1 SGHDT and CDR2 YYEEEE. CDR3: CASSRSPGTEEQYF. DNA for the CDR3: TGTGCCAGCAGCCGATCGCCAGGGACAGAGGAGCAGTACTTC.

The chain combines TRBV28 with TRBJ2-3, with D tentatively TRBD1 (5 bases). Germline V gene data show CDR1 as MDHEN and CDR2 as SYDVKM. The V and J ends lost 6 bases and 6 bases respectively, with 13 bases between them. This CDR3 has 13 amino acids. As DNA, the CDR3 is TGTGCCAGCAGCAAAACAGGTCGCGATACGCAGTATTTT. Translation gives CASSKTGRDTQYF.

This sequence joins TRBV11-2 and TRBJ2-3, with 7 bases fitting TRBD2. The CDR3 has 13 residues. The germline gives CDR1 SGHAT, CDR2 FQNNGV. V dropped 5 bases and J dropped 11; count of bases not matched to a gene: 10. This CDR3 reads CASSPREGQGQYF. Written as DNA, the CDR3 is TGTGCCAGCAGCCCCAGGGAGGGTCAAGGGCAGTATTTT.

The gene calls are TRBV4-1 and TRBJ1-4, with 7 bases lining up with TRBD1. J lost 6 bases, V lost 4 bases, and 5 bases had no gene match. This CDR3 comprises 14 residues. Germline V gene sequence: CDR1 MGHRA, CDR2 YSYEKL. The DNA of the CDR3 is TGCGCCAGCAGCCGAACCGGGACAGATGAAAAACTGTTTTTT. It encodes CASSRTGTDEKLFF.

V gene TRBV11-1 combines with J gene TRBJ2-5, with TRBD1 identical over 7 bases. Germline CDR1 reads SGHAT; CDR2 reads FQDESV (reference sequence). V dropped 5 bases and J dropped 2; count of bases not matched to a gene: 8. CDR3 length: 15 residues. The CDR3 is CASSPGPDRQETQYF. CDR3 coding DNA: TGTGCCAGCAGCCCAGGGCCGGACAGGCAAGAGACCCAGTACTTC. The full variable domain, with the rest looked up from reference TRBV11-1 and TRBJ2-5, is EAEVAQSPRYKITEKSQAVAFWCDPISGHATLYWYRQILGQGPELLVQFQDESVVDDSQLPKDRFSAERLKGVDSTLKIQPAELGDSAMYLCASSPGPDRQETQYFGPGTRLLVL.

This clone appeared once. The gene calls are TRBV6-2 or TRBV6-3 and TRBJ2-7, with 10 bases matching TRBD2. This CDR3 spans 12 amino acids. CDR1 MNHEY and CDR2 SVGEGT come from the germline V gene. The V segment lost 6 bases and the J segment 7 bases; nucleotides outside the gene matches: 3. CDR3 in amino acids: CASSRAGGEQYF. The CDR3 DNA reads as TGTGCCAGCAGCCGAGCGGGGGGGGAGCAGTACTTC.

The chain joins TRBV6-2 or TRBV6-3 to TRBJ1-1, with unresolved D. The CDR3 is 12 amino acids. Germline V gene lookup returns CDR1 MNHEY and CDR2 SVGEGT. V lost 5 bases to trimming and J lost 5 bases, with 9 bases between them. CDR3 sequence: CASSLLLTEAFF. The CDR3 nucleotides read TGTGCCAGCAGTCTATTACTTACTGAAGCTTTCTTT.

This clone was observed a handful of times. V is TRBV10-3 and J is TRBJ1-1; 10 positions match TRBD1. The junction had 7 bases not matched to a gene; V was cut back by 6 bases and J by 6 bases. Germline CDR1 ENHRY, CDR2 SYGVKD. This CDR3 has 14 residues. The CDR3 sequence is CAISDRGLAAEAFF. DNA of the CDR3: TGTGCCATCAGCGACAGGGGGCTTGCTGCTGAAGCTTTCTTT.

The chain employs TRBV12-3 or TRBV12-4 and TRBJ1-1; D gene uncertain. The CDR3 extends over 13 amino acids. V gave up 2 bases and J gave up 5 bases, with 9 bases separating them. The CDR3 DNA is TGTGCCAGCAGTTTACGCGGAACTACTGAAGCTTTCTTT. The encoded protein is CASSLRGTTEAFF.

The genes are TRBV10-1 and TRBJ2-1, with 13 nucleotides matching TRBD2. This CDR3 has 16 residues. Germline values: CDR1 WNHNN, CDR2 SYGVQD (reference sequence). Trimming removed 3 bases from V and 2 bases from J; junction bases left unmatched: 1. The CDR3, as DNA: TGCGCCAGCAGTGACACTAGCGGGGGGGCCTACAATGAGCAGTTCTTC. Its translation is CASSDTSGGAYNEQFF.

This clone showed up just once. The gene calls are TRBV18 and TRBJ2-1, with a weak D call TRBD1 (5 bases). The V gene lost 4 bases and the J gene lost 4 bases, with 14 bases spanning the gap. From germline, CDR1 is KGHSH and CDR2 LQKENI. This CDR3 contains 15 residues. CDR3 region: CASSQGLSQYNEQFF. The CDR3 DNA follows: TGTGCCAGCTCACAGGGGCTCTCTCAGTACAATGAGCAGTTCTTC.

The J gene is TRBJ1-5, the V gene TRBV4-1; the match to TRBD1 covers 7 bases. The V gene's germline CDR1 is MGHRA and CDR2 YSYEKL. Trimming took 0 bases from V and 3 from J; bases not matched to a gene: 2. The CDR3 consists of 15 residues. CDR3 region: CASSQEGQINQPQHF. The CDR3, as DNA: TGCGCCAGCAGCCAAGAGGGACAGATCAATCAGCCCCAGCATTTT.

V is TRBV19 and J is TRBJ2-1; TRBD2 might be the D (5 bases). The CDR3 is 15 amino acids. The germline V gene encodes CDR1 LNHDA and CDR2 SQIVND (reference sequence). V was shortened by 1 base and J by 2 bases, with 9 bases between the two germline ends. In nucleotides, the CDR3 is TGTGCCAGTAGTATAGGTATGGGAGCCTACAATGAGCAGTTCTTC. This codes for CASSIGMGAYNEQFF. The complete variable domain, with remaining parts taken from reference TRBV19 and TRBJ2-1, reads DGGITQSPKYLFRKEGQNVTLSCEQNLNHDAMYWYRQDPGQGLRLIYYSQIVNDFQKGDIAEGYSVSREKKESFPLTVTSAQKNPTAFYLCASSIGMGAYNEQFFGPGTRLTVL.

The chain uses TRBV5-1 and TRBJ2-7; 8 nucleotides match TRBD1. The germline V gene encodes CDR1 SGHRS and CDR2 YFSETQ. With V trimmed by 5 bases and J by 2 bases, 9 bases remained unmatched. The CDR3 spans 15 residues. The CDR3 DNA sequence: TGCGCCAGCAGACTCTCCGGGACAGGTACCTACGAGCAGTACTTC. Translation gives CASRLSGTGTYEQYF.

CDR3 nucleotides: TGTGCCAGCAACATATCGGGCGGGCGGGAAAAACTGTTTTTT. Amino acids: CASNISGGREKLFF. The chain uses TRBV28 and TRBJ1-4; D gene uncertain. Trimming stripped 7 bases from V and 8 bases from J, with 17 bases between. Per germline, CDR1 MDHEN and CDR2 SYDVKM. The CDR3 spans 14 residues. Based on the CDR3 plus reference TRBV28 and TRBJ1-4, the full variable domain is DVKVTQSSRYLVKRTGEKVFLECVQDMDHENMFWYRQDPGLGLRLIYFSYDVKMKEKGDIPEGYSVSREKKERFSLILESASTNQTSMYLCASNISGGREKLFFGSGTQLSVL.